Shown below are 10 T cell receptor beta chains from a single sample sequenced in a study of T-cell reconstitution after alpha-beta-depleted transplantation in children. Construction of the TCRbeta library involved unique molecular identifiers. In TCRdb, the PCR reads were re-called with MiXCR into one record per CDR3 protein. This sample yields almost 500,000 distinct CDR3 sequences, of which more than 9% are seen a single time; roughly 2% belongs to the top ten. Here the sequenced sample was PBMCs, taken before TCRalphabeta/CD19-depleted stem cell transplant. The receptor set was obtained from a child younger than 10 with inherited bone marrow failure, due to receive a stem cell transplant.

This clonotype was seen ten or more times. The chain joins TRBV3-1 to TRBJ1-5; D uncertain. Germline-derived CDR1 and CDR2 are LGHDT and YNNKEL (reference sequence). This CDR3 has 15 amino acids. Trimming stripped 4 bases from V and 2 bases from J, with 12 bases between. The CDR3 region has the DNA TGTGCCAGCAGCCCAGCCTTCCGAGGCAATCAGCCCCAGCATTTT. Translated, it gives CASSPAFRGNQPQHF.

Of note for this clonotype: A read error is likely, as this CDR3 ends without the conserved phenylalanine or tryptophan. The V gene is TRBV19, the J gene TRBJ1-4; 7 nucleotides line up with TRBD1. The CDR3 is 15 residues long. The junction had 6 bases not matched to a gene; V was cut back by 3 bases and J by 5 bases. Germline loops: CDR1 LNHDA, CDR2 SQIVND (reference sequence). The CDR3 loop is CASSIGGTVNEKLFS. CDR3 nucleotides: TGTGCCAGTAGTATCGGCGGGACAGTCAATGAAAAACTGTTTTCT.

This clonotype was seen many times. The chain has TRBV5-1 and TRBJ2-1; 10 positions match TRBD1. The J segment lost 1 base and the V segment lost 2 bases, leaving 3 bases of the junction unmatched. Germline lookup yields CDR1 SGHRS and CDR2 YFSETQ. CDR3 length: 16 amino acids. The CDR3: CASSFRQGASYNEQFF. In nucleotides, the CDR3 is TGCGCCAGCAGCTTTAGACAGGGGGCGTCCTACAATGAGCAGTTCTTC.

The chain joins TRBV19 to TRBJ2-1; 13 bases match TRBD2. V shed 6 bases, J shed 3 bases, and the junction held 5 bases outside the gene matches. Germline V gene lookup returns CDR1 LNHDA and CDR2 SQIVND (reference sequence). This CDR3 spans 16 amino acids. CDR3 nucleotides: TGTGCCAGTAGGAAACTAGCGGGAGGGAACTACAATGAGCAGTTCTTC. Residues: CASRKLAGGNYNEQFF.

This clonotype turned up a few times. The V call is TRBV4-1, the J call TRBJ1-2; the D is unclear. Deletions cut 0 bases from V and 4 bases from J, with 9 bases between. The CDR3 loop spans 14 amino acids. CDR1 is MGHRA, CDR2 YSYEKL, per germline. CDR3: CASSQEYSRYGYTF. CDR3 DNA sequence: TGCGCCAGCAGCCAAGAATACTCCCGCTATGGCTACACCTTC.

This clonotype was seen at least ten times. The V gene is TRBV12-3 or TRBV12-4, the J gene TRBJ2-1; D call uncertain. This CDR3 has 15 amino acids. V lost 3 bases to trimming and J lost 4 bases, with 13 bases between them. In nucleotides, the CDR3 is TGTGCCAGCAGTTTGGCTAATCCAAGGTACAATGAGCAGTTCTTC. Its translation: CASSLANPRYNEQFF.

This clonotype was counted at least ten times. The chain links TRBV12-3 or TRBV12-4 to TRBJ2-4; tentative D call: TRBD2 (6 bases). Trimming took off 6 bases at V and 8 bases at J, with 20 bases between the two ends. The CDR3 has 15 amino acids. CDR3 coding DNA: TGTGCCAGCAGCCAGGGACTCGACAGTCTAGACATTCAGTACTTC. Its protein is CASSQGLDSLDIQYF.

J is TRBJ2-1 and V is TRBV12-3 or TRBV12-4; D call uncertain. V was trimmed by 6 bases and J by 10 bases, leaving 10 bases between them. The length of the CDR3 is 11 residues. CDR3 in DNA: TGTGCCAGCAGCCTCATATACGAGCAGTTCTTC. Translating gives CASSLIYEQFF.

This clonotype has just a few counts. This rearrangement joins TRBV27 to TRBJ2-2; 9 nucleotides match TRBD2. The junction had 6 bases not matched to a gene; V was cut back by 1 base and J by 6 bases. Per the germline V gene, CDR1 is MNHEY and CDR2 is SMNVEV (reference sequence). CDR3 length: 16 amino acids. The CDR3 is CASSLFAGGPPGELFF. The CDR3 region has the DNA TGTGCCAGCAGTTTATTTGCGGGAGGGCCCCCCGGGGAGCTGTTTTTT.

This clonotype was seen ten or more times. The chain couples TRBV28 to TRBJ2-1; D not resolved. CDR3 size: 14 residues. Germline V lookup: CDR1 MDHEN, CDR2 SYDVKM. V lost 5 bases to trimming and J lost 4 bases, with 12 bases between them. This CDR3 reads CASSEQRPYNEQFF. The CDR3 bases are TGTGCCAGCAGTGAACAGAGGCCGTACAATGAGCAGTTCTTC.